This TCR beta chain was sequenced in a study of cytomegalovirus exposure and HLA in healthy donors. Study-wide points: In a later analysis, around 18,000 TCR beta sequences were associated with HLA alleles at 0.05 false discovery rate. The HLA-A and HLA-B alleles of most subjects were reportedly predicted accurately from TCR beta sequences. V- and J-gene trimming in TCR beta was tied to a missense DCLRE1C variant by an analysis performed later.

The primer mix had 60 Vbeta and 13 Jbeta primers. Assay: immunoSEQ multiplex PCR; the TCRdb copy retains only in-frame clones and omits some. The sample shows a few hundred thousand clones, around nine tenths of them seen only once. Notes on this clone: Its cognate antigen is unknown.

The germline V gene has CDR1 MNHEY and CDR2 SVGAGI. The V segment lost 0 bases and the J segment 3 bases; nucleotides outside the gene matches: 1. The CDR3 totals 15 residues. This TCR was recovered from a woman younger than 35 in good health and CMV-seronegative. Sequencing used PBMCs. V and J are TRBV6-5 and TRBJ2-7; 11 nucleotides match TRBD2. In DNA, the CDR3 is TGTGCCAGCAGTTACTCGACTAGCGGGGACTACGAGCAGTACTTC. Translating gives CASSYSTSGDYEQYF.